These 20 T cell receptor beta chains originate from one sample sequenced in a study of blood T cells in healthy people across ages (dated by TCRdb to the mid-2010s). Library preparation was by 5' RACE. Sequenced on an Illumina HiSeq 2500. A second 7 to 11 cycle PCR used a sample-barcoded 5' primer and a J-beta primer mix. TCRdb trimmed public reads at Q25 via fastp, called clones via MiXCR and kept in-frame beta chains. Each CDR3 protein appears once, grouped with its most common genes and DNA. This sample holds roughly 730,000 distinct CDR3 sequences; roughly three fifths were observed only once. The ten largest make up about a quarter of the sample. Material: blood. Receptor source: a man aged 35-49 years in good health.

This chain links TRBV5-1 with TRBJ2-5; 7 bases map to TRBD1. J was trimmed by 5 bases and V by 4 bases; bases with no gene match: 11. Germline-derived CDR1 and CDR2 are SGHRS and YFSETQ. The CDR3 is 15 residues long. The CDR3 nucleotides read TGCGCCAGCAGCGGGGGTGACAGGGTTTGGGAGACCCAGTACTTC. Translation gives CASSGGDRVWETQYF.

The gene calls are TRBV5-1 and TRBJ1-6, with 7 bases fitting TRBD1. After removal of 4 bases from V and 8 bases from J, the junction contained 15 bases not matched to a gene. The germline V gene has CDR1 SGHRS and CDR2 YFSETQ. There are 17 residues in the CDR3. CDR3: CASSSPQGGSLDSPLHF. The CDR3 region has the DNA TGCGCCAGCAGCAGTCCTCAGGGGGGCTCGTTGGATTCACCCCTCCACTTT.

A few counts support this clonotype. J is TRBJ2-2 and V is TRBV7-9; 7 bases match TRBD1. V trimming: 5 bases; J trimming: 4 bases; junction bases outside the gene matches: 1. In germline, CDR1 is SEHNR, CDR2 FQNEAQ (reference sequence). The CDR3 length is 13 residues. The CDR3 loop is CASSRTGTGELFF. The CDR3 nucleotides are TGTGCCAGCAGCCGGACAGGCACCGGGGAGCTGTTTTTT.

The chain joins TRBV7-2 to TRBJ2-1, with D possibly matching TRBD2 (5 bases). This CDR3 has 13 amino acids. The germline V gene has CDR1 SGHTA and CDR2 FQGNSA. Trimming removed 3 bases from V and 9 bases from J, with 12 bases in between. The CDR3 nucleotides read TGTGCCAGCAGCTTTGCCGGGATGGGTGAGCAGTTCTTC. Its translation is CASSFAGMGEQFF.

This clonotype was seen a handful of times. This chain uses TRBV11-2 with TRBJ2-5; D could derive from TRBD1 or TRBD2 (5 bases each). In germline, CDR1 is SGHAT, CDR2 FQNNGV. Trimming stripped 2 bases from V and 11 bases from J, with 27 bases between. The CDR3 has 17 amino acids. CDR3 nucleotide sequence: TGTGCCAGCAGCTTATCTCATCTTCCCGGGACGGCCTACGGTCAGTACTTC. Its translation: CASSLSHLPGTAYGQYF.

This sequence joins TRBV4-3 and TRBJ1-2, with unresolved D. V lost 0 bases, J lost 0 bases, and 11 bases lay in between. The germline CDR1 and CDR2 sequences are LGHNA and YSLEER. This CDR3 is built from 16 residues. The CDR3 protein is CASSQDWRETNYGYTF. CDR3 nucleotides: TGCGCCAGCAGCCAAGATTGGCGCGAAACTAACTATGGCTACACCTTC.

The gene calls are TRBV27 and TRBJ2-1, with D perhaps given as TRBD1 or TRBD2 (5 bases each). V shed 2 bases and J shed 5 bases, with 13 bases lying between them. Germline V lookup: CDR1 MNHEY, CDR2 SMNVEV (reference sequence). CDR3 length equals 15 residues. CDR3 DNA: TGTGCCAGCAGTTTAAAAGGCAGGGAGAACAATGAGCAGTTCTTC. Translating it yields CASSLKGRENNEQFF.

This clonotype was counted a single time. The chain is built from TRBV6-5 and TRBJ1-3; 7 nucleotides agree with TRBD1. CDR3 length: 16 residues. The germline V gene has CDR1 MNHEY and CDR2 SVGAGI. Trimming took 5 bases from V and 2 from J; bases not matched to a gene: 9. This CDR3 is CASSRQTGATGNTIYF. As DNA, the CDR3 is TGTGCCAGCAGTCGCCAAACAGGGGCCACTGGAAACACCATATATTTT.

This clonotype was seen a few times. The rearrangement links TRBV24-1 to TRBJ2-1; TRBD2 matches at 9 bases. Trimming removed 1 base from V and 9 bases from J; junction bases left unmatched: 9. This CDR3 region has 16 residues. Germline CDR1 KGHDR, CDR2 SFDVKD. The CDR3 bases are TGTGCCACCAGTGATTTTCGCCTAGCGGGAAATACTGAGCAGTTCTTC. It translates to CATSDFRLAGNTEQFF.

This clonotype was seen only a few times. This sequence joins TRBV7-3 and TRBJ2-3; D possibly corresponds to TRBD2 (6 bases). Trimming removed 5 bases at V and 0 bases at J, with 12 bases between. Germline V gene lookup returns CDR1 SGHTA and CDR2 FQGTGA. The CDR3 runs 15 residues. In DNA form, the CDR3 reads TGTGCCAGCAGCCATGGTGGGGGGAGCACAGATACGCAGTATTTT. Residues: CASSHGGGSTDTQYF.

The genes are TRBV28 and TRBJ1-6; TRBD1 matches at 7 bases. V shed 4 bases, J shed 7 bases, and the junction held 7 bases outside the gene matches. Germline assignment: CDR1 MDHEN and CDR2 SYDVKM. This CDR3 comprises 15 residues. CDR3 loop: CASSSRQGMNSPLHF. The DNA for the CDR3 is TGTGCCAGCAGTTCCCGACAGGGAATGAATTCACCCCTCCACTTT.

The chain couples TRBV29-1 to TRBJ2-7, with D perhaps matching TRBD2 (6 bases). The CDR3 runs to 15 residues. With 4 bases removed from V and 7 bases from J, the gap between germline ends came to 23 bases. CDR1 and CDR2 (germline): SQVTM, ANQGSEA. This chain's CDR3 is CSVGGTAFTYNEQYF. The CDR3 nucleotides are TGCAGCGTTGGGGGGACTGCTTTCACCTACAATGAGCAGTACTTC.

CDR3: CSVEGSYSGVKYNEQFF. The CDR3 DNA is TGCAGCGTTGAAGGATCTTATAGCGGGGTAAAGTACAATGAGCAGTTCTTC. V and J are TRBV29-1 and TRBJ2-1; TRBD2 matches 8 bases. Trimming cost V 1 base and J 4 bases; bases outside gene matches: 12. The CDR3 is 17 residues long. Germline assignment: CDR1 SQVTM and CDR2 ANQGSEA.

This clonotype was observed a handful of times. The chain is built from TRBV29-1 and TRBJ2-7; 9 nucleotides line up with TRBD2. The V segment lost 6 bases and the J segment 3 bases; nucleotides outside the gene matches: 6. The germline V gene has CDR1 SQVTM and CDR2 ANQGSEA. The CDR3 totals 13 residues. CDR3 in DNA: TGCAGCGTGACCGTTAGCGGGAGCTACGAGCAGTACTTC. It is translated as CSVTVSGSYEQYF.

This clonotype was detected once. The genes are TRBV2 and TRBJ2-3; 7 nucleotides line up with TRBD2. The CDR3 contains 15 residues. The V segment lost 5 bases and the J segment 0 bases; nucleotides outside the gene matches: 5. Germline CDR1 SNHLY, CDR2 FYNNEI. The CDR3 DNA reads TGTGCCAGCAGTAGGACGGGGGGTAGCACAGATACGCAGTATTTT. Amino acid sequence: CASSRTGGSTDTQYF.

The CDR3 is CASSTTSPVSDTQYF. The CDR3 DNA is TGTGCCAGCTCAACGACTTCCCCGGTTTCAGATACGCAGTATTTT. V usage is TRBV7-2 and J usage is TRBJ2-3; no firm D call. Trimming took 8 bases from V and 4 from J, leaving 19 bases between them. Germline CDR1 reads SGHTA; CDR2 reads FQGNSA. The CDR3 has 15 residues.

V is TRBV6-5 and J is TRBJ2-7; D remains ambiguous. Germline V gives CDR1 MNHEY, CDR2 SVGAGI. V was pared by 8 bases and J by 3 bases, with 14 bases between. CDR3 length: 13 amino acids. CDR3 amino acids: CASAEQINYEQYF. CDR3 DNA sequence: TGTGCCAGCGCAGAACAGATTAACTACGAGCAGTACTTC.

This sequence joins TRBV4-2 and TRBJ2-5, with TRBD2 matching 10 bases. The V and J ends lost 1 base and 11 bases, in that order; junction bases with no gene match: 16. In germline, CDR1 is LGHNA, CDR2 YNFKEQ. CDR3 length: 17 residues. CDR3 amino acids: CASSQVSLAGAYNEQYF. The CDR3 bases are TGTGCCAGCAGCCAAGTGAGCCTAGCGGGGGCTTACAATGAGCAGTACTTC.

This clonotype was seen a few times. V usage is TRBV20-1 and J usage is TRBJ1-1; 9 bases line up with TRBD1. The germline gives CDR1 DFQATT, CDR2 SNEGSKA (reference sequence). CDR3 length equals 15 residues. V shed 5 bases, J shed 2 bases, and the junction held 9 bases outside the gene matches. The CDR3 is CSAFPGQGPNTEAFF. The CDR3 DNA is TGCAGTGCTTTTCCGGGACAGGGACCAAACACTGAAGCTTTCTTT.

The chain combines TRBV29-1 with TRBJ2-1, with D possibly matching TRBD2 (6 bases). V was trimmed by 4 bases and J by 9 bases, leaving 16 bases between them. The CDR3 extends over 13 amino acids. Germline-derived CDR1 and CDR2 are SQVTM and ANQGSEA. The CDR3 nucleotides read TGCAGCGTTGGCTTGGGTGGGGGAGGTGAGCAGTTCTTC. The encoded protein is CSVGLGGGGEQFF.